This T cell receptor (beta chain) was captured by sequencing in a study of cytomegalovirus exposure and HLA in healthy donors. Study conclusions and caveats: There were under 200 TCR beta chains listed as cytomegalovirus-associated. Associated with HLA alleles at 0.05 false discovery rate in a later analysis were about 17,000 TCR beta sequences. Association of a missense DCLRE1C variant with TCR beta V- and J-gene trimming was reported in a later analysis. HLA restriction was apparent for most CMV-associated TCR beta chains in a later analysis.

On this clone itself: Antigen specificity is unknown.

Trimming removed 2 bases at V and 1 base at J, with 6 bases between. This CDR3 region has 13 residues. Germline CDR1 SGHNT, CDR2 YYREEE (reference sequence). A multiplex PCR was run with 60 Vbeta primers and 13 Jbeta primers. The repertoire was sequenced with immunoSEQ multiplex PCR; TCRdb's copy has only in-frame clones and lacks some. The data show about 200,000 clones, roughly 12% seen once. Material for sequencing was PBMCs. The receptor's source is a man aged 45-60 years in good health and CMV-seropositive. The chain employs TRBV5-4 and TRBJ1-1; D unresolved. The CDR3 coding sequence is TGTGCCAGCAGCTTCCGGGGGAACACTGAAGCTTTCTTT. Translating it yields CASSFRGNTEAFF.